This is a list of T cell receptor beta chains from one sample in a study of T cells expressing NK-cell markers. TCRdb reprocessed the 5' RACE reads, with one entry per CDR3 protein and no DNA. The repertoire table contains almost 450,000 distinct CDR3 sequences. Material: blood T cells: a sorted CD56 or NKG2C T cell subset, CD4+ or CD8+ T cells, or bulk PBMC T cells (not recorded which). The source of these receptors is a woman aged 18 to 69 in good health. Each CDR3 is given with its conserved first and last residue. Fields, in order: V gene, J gene, CDR3 protein.

V: TRBV6-5; J: TRBJ2-1; CDR3: CASSYRLAQGIIEQFF
V: TRBV5-1; J: TRBJ2-7; CDR3: CASSRTSGTSYEQYF
V: TRBV12-3/TRBV12-4; J: TRBJ1-2; CDR3: CASSPQGAGGYTF
V: TRBV2; J: TRBJ2-6; CDR3: CASGVGANVLTF
V: TRBV6-2/TRBV6-3; J: TRBJ1-5; CDR3: CASSRDMNQPQHF
V: TRBV7-2; J: TRBJ2-1; CDR3: CASSLTSGALYNEQFF
V: TRBV18; J: TRBJ1-4; CDR3: CASSPLTGVTNEKLFF
V: TRBV6-5; J: TRBJ2-3; CDR3: CASSYRGTTDTQYF
V: TRBV30; J: TRBJ2-2; CDR3: CAWSIRPDTGELFF
V: TRBV20-1; J: TRBJ2-3; CDR3: CSAQLAGWKQDTQYF
V: TRBV4-1; J: TRBJ1-1; CDR3: CASSRRTYLEQGNTEAFF
V: TRBV20-1; J: TRBJ2-7; CDR3: CSAKQASGSHEQYF
V: TRBV12-3/TRBV12-4; J: TRBJ2-1; CDR3: CASGFTKGLAKYNEQFF
V: TRBV14; J: TRBJ2-1; CDR3: CASSPDRGGHNEQFF
V: TRBV12-3/TRBV12-4; J: TRBJ1-4; CDR3: CASRPTGLRTNEKLFF
V: TRBV20-1; J: TRBJ2-1; CDR3: CSASSGYSYNEQFF
V: TRBV5-6; J: TRBJ1-5; CDR3: CASSLLGQPQHF
V: TRBV6-1; J: TRBJ1-2; CDR3: CASKKAGAYSYTF
V: TRBV6-4; J: TRBJ2-1; CDR3: CASSDSWGGNEQFF
V: TRBV12-3/TRBV12-4; J: TRBJ1-4; CDR3: CASSSPGHYNEKLFF
V: TRBV20-1; J: TRBJ2-6; CDR3: CSARPTGGISGANVLTF
V: TRBV5-1; J: TRBJ2-1; CDR3: CASSLLGLAGGRNEQFF
V: TRBV14; J: TRBJ2-2; CDR3: CASSQRLVANTGELFF
V: TRBV20-1; J: TRBJ1-1; CDR3: CSASRPLGGLSTEAFF
V: TRBV11-1; J: TRBJ2-3; CDR3: CASIREHPSLAGATDTQYF
V: TRBV12-3/TRBV12-4; J: TRBJ2-3; CDR3: CASSRALAGGGTQYF
V: TRBV29-1; J: TRBJ2-5; CDR3: CAGRTQETQYF
V: TRBV6-5; J: TRBJ1-4; CDR3: CASSYDRGPNEKLFF